This T cell receptor (beta chain) was sequenced in a study of cytomegalovirus exposure and HLA in healthy donors (dated by TCRdb to 2016 to 2017). Background for the entire study: According to an earlier analysis of a few hundred of the donors, 150 million to 200 million T cells yielded approximately 120 million unique TCR beta sequences and about 300 Gb of sequence data. A handful of DR-DQ haplotypes were handled as single units for association and clustering because linkage in the cohort was strong. The study combined high-throughput TCR immunosequencing, statistical association of individual TCRs with disease status, and machine learning to predict cytomegalovirus infection status. To decide whether each TCR beta V gene segment behaved as functional or pseudogenic, an earlier analysis of some 580 of the donors relied on high-throughput TCR beta sequencing. The study aimed to test whether signatures of past pathogen exposure could be identified by cataloging public T cell receptors. Roughly 300 gigabases of sequencing data and approximately 85 million unique TCR sequences were included in an early release covering around 600 HLA-typed donors. The study used immunosequencing to profile the T cell repertoires of under 700 subjects and linked those repertoires to cytomegalovirus serostatus. All discovery cohort repertoires had been generated on a single sequencing platform. Along with the approximately 650-subject first cohort, a separate validation cohort of more than 90 different subjects was used. Rather than using new phenotypic data, the later analysis identified candidate immune exposures from TCR beta sequences and from how often those sequences occurred across donors. Across 300 to 500 genotyped donors of the cohort, an average of about 240,000 unique TCR beta nucleotide sequences per donor were sequenced, and roughly 20% of those sequences were non-productive. Among the roughly 400 genotyped donors, approximately 81% belonged to the genetic ancestry cluster associated with self-reported Caucasian donors. Alongside the repertoire data, information on donor age, sex, ethnicity and CMV serostatus was compiled. Typing coverage varied by locus: roughly 620-640 donors for A, B, C, DRB1 and DQB1; approximately 560 for DQA1; about 600 for DPA1; some 470 for DPB1. A later analysis re-examined previously published TCR beta repertoires from several hundred donors and added high-resolution HLA genotyping to investigate patterns of TCR occurrence. Both class I and class II loci were covered by HLA typing, at four-digit resolution. Genome-wide SNP genotypes for about three fifths of the 666 donors were used in a later genetic analysis, which treated that subset as a discovery cohort.

From its cysteine to its phenylalanine, the CDR3 spans 16 amino acids. The read is trimmed to its CDR3 DNA, 48 bases read in frame from base 1. According to the germline V gene, CDR1 reads SGHVS and CDR2 reads FQNEAQ. After removal of 2 bases from V and 4 bases from J, the junction retains 8 bases not matched to a gene. To note about this clone: Its antigen is not yet known. No much larger clone is present one base from it, and per-base qualities are unavailable.

Broad study findings and their caveats: Because counts were too low, 15 or so rarely observed V segments, including chromosome 9 orphons, were excluded from the earlier analysis of 587 of the donors. The authors suggested that the approach could potentially be extended to other disease states and immunological phenotypes. Some IMGT-functional V segments, including TRBV6-2 and TRBV6-3, could not be distinguished by the 87-base-pair reads and were therefore excluded. An association between a missense DCLRE1C variant and V-gene and J-gene trimming of TCR beta chains was found in a later genetic analysis and replicated in an independent cohort. A cluster of highly shared sequence variants was judged likely to represent a technical artifact of the sequencing pipeline. According to a later analysis, parvovirus B19, influenza, CMV and Epstein-Barr virus appeared linked to several top co-occurrence clusters. Immune exposure information for the cohort was limited to CMV serostatus. Only TCR beta chains were sequenced in this cohort, and the absence of alpha or paired-chain data limited detectable features. In an earlier analysis of 587 of the donors, most TCR beta V segments appeared in productive rearrangements about 87% or about 30% of the time, broadly matching IMGT annotations. While some public TCRs were present in many individuals, most TCR sequences turned up only very rarely across donors. Linkage disequilibrium might explain the correlated functional status among segregating V segments, but an unknown experimental factor could not be ruled out. A total of 150 to 200 TCR beta chains were listed by the study as associated with cytomegalovirus. Because HLA typing was missing for some donors at each locus, association tests included only the typed subset. Assigning TCR associations to individual alleles was difficult when HLA alleles, especially DR and DQ, strongly co-occurred. A further reported finding was that TCR beta sequences accurately predicted the HLA-A and HLA-B alleles for most subjects in the first cohort. Specific HLA alleles were associated with roughly 17,000 TCR beta sequences at a false discovery rate of 0.05 in a later analysis. In a later analysis, the rate of TCR association differed among HLA loci, with DRB1 alleles having the most associated TCRs and HLA-C alleles having the fewest. Presence/absence analyses assumed roughly uniform sequencing depth across donors, an assumption that may not hold. Compared with equally common non-associated chains, HLA-associated TCR beta chains in a later analysis were more clonally expanded and had lower generation probabilities. Cytomegalovirus status was reported to be diagnosed by the classifier with high specificity and sensitivity in both the original and validation cohorts. According to a later genetic analysis, donors in an Asian-associated ancestry cluster had fewer N-insertions in productive TCRs than the approximately 650-donor mean. Three of the identified cytomegalovirus-associated TCR beta chains were confirmed in vitro to be specific for cytomegalovirus antigens. In a later analysis, most CMV-associated TCR beta chains were found to appear HLA-restricted, with HLA associations seemingly driven largely by CMV exposure.

Library preparation was by the immunoSEQ multiplex PCR assay. For the multiplex PCR, a mixture combining 60 forward primers for TCR Vbeta segments and 13 reverse primers for TCR Jbeta segments was used. The CDR3 region of rearranged TCR beta genes was amplified from genomic DNA by a multiplex PCR assay. On the Illumina HiSeq System, the amplified TCR beta libraries were sequenced as 87-base-pair reads. Regarding the original processing steps: A later analysis counted tens of millions of unique TCR beta chains across the 666 repertoires, and some 12 million of these chains were shared by at least two donors. To remove PCR and sequencing errors, raw reads were error-corrected and collapsed into unique sequences using a nearest-neighbor algorithm that merged closely related sequences. Alignment of CDR3 sequences to IMGT reference sequences was used to assign V, D and J gene segments. For a sequence to be retained, a match of at least six nucleotides to both a V gene segment and a J gene segment was required. A rearrangement was called productive if the CDR3 had no stop codons and remained in frame with V and J, and every other rearrangement was called non-productive. CDR3 was defined by IMGT convention, running from the second conserved V-encoded cysteine to the conserved J-encoded phenylalanine. In an earlier analysis of approximately 500 of the donors, sequences lacking an unambiguous match to a single V gene segment were excluded. An earlier analysis of 587 of the donors called V segments functional above 56.7% productive rearrangements and segregating when the between-donor standard deviation exceeded 5%. A statistical classification framework was developed to diagnose cytomegalovirus status using the catalog of TCR beta chain sequences. V and J gene assignment, in a later analysis, came from comparing TCR nucleotide sequences with IMGT/GENE-DB human TR gene sequences. The TCRdist pipeline was used in a later analysis to assign CDR3 sequences and most-parsimonious VDJ recombination scenarios. In a later analysis, each TCR beta chain was defined by its CDR3 amino acid sequence together with its V-gene family, and reads lacking a unique V-gene family were excluded. As a way to deal with suspected cross-contamination and a sequencing artifact, a later analysis dropped roughly 620 nucleotide sequences that were highly shared and had low generation probability. For each public chain, a later analysis derived a clonal expansion index from normalized ranks of inferred template counts within each repertoire. In a later analysis, generation probabilities were computed with a VDJ recombination model fitted to out-of-frame rearrangements, and the resulting probabilities were checked against IGoR. In a later analysis, hypergeometric tests were used to score TCR-TCR, TCR-HLA and TCR-CMV co-occurrence, with a repertoire-size bias correction applied to TCR pairs. In a later analysis, false discovery rates were estimated by permuting HLA or CMV assignments 20 times. In a later analysis, co-occurring TCRs were grouped using DBSCAN, with TCRdist sequence similarity added in when clustering inside HLA-allele-positive subsets. Co-occurrence clustering excluded repertoires with fewer than 30,000 or more than 120,000 public chains, plus five with anomalous nucleotide sharing. Held by TCRdb, this immuneACCESS table contains in-frame sequences only and omits some clones. Under half of the omission traces to an unresolved V gene where checked; the cause of the rest is unknown. V and J calls and clone size are as listed in that table; D and trimming were resolved from the DNA. The sample includes some 200,000 clones, with roughly a tenth observed a single time. Roughly 1.4% of the sample is taken by the ten largest.

The cohort comprised some 730 healthy bone marrow donors. At the time of sampling, all cohort members were nominally healthy, though unrecorded immune exposures were likely present. The donor was CMV seropositive and belonged to the group of 250 to 300 seropositive cohort members. Every donor gave a peripheral blood sample, and the peripheral blood mononuclear cells from that sample were used for TCR beta sequencing. The Qiagen DNeasy Blood Extraction Kit was used to extract genomic DNA from the blood cell samples. The sample was PBMCs. The chain employs TRBV7-8 and TRBJ2-3; 8 bases in the middle match TRBD1. This TCR derives from a woman aged 25 to 39 in good health and CMV-seropositive. This receptor carries the CDR3 CASSLLGQGASDTQYF. The sequence in DNA is TGTGCCAGCAGCTTACTCGGACAGGGTGCGTCAGATACGCAGTATTTT.